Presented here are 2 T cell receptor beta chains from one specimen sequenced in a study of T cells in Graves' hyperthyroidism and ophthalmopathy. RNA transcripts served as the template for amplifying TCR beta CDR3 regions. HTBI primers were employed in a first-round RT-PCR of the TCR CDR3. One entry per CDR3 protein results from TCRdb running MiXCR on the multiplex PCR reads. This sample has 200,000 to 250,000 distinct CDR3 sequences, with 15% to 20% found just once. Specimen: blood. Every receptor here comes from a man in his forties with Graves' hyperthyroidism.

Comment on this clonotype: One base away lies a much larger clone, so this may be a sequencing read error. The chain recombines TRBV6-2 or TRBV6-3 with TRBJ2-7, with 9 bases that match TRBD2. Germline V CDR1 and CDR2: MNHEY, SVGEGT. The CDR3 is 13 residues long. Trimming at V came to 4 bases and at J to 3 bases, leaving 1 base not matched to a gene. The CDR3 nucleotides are TGTGCCAGCAGTTTTAGCGGGAGCTACGAGCAGTACTTC. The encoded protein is CASSFSGSYEQYF.

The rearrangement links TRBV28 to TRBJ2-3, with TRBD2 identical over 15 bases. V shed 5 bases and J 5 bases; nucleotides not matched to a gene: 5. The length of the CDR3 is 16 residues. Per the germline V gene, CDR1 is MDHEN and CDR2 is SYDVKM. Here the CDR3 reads CASSNGLAGGQDTQYF. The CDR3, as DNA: TGTGCCAGCAGTAACGGACTAGCGGGGGGGCAAGATACGCAGTATTTT.